Listed here are 22 T cell receptor beta chains from one sample, sequenced in a study of molecular identifiers for immune sequencing clone quantification. TCRdb re-derived calls from the PCR reads in MiXCR, one entry per CDR3 protein. The sample lists around 20,000 distinct CDR3 sequences, 17% occurring once. The source material was naive CD8+ T cells from blood, with Jurkat cell RNA spiked in. Subset given: FACS-sorted CD8+CD4-CCR7+CD45RA+ naive T cells. The receptors here all came from a human donor in good health. Some libraries in this study had Jurkat cell RNA spiked in.

To note about this clonotype: A single base separates this from a much larger clone, so it may be a read error. The chain links TRBV7-9 to TRBJ2-7; D uncertain. The CDR3 length is 12 residues. Trimming removed 7 bases from V and 9 bases from J, with 16 bases in between. Looked up from germline, CDR1 is SEHNR and CDR2 is FQNEAQ (reference sequence). The CDR3: CASTSRSRGQYF. In DNA form, the CDR3 reads TGTGCCAGCACCTCCAGGTCAAGAGGGCAGTACTTC.

About this clonotype: A much larger clone lies a single base off, so this may be a read error. Here the CDR3 omits its conserved ending phenylalanine or tryptophan, so a read error is the likely source. The rearrangement uses TRBV11-2 and TRBJ2-3; D not certain. Per germline, CDR1 SGHAT and CDR2 FQNNGV. This CDR3 contains 16 residues. The germline V and J ends were trimmed by 5 bases and 4 bases, with 19 bases remaining between them. CDR3 region: CASSTRTDGMSDTQYL. The CDR3 DNA reads as TGTGCCAGCAGCACCCGGACCGACGGAATGTCAGATACGCAGTATCTT.

This clonotype was detected many times. Written as DNA, the CDR3 is TGCAGTGCTAGCGAGCTAGCGGGGGAGAATGAGCAGTTCTTC. Translation gives CSASELAGENEQFF. The gene calls are TRBV20-1 and TRBJ2-1, with 10 bases that match TRBD2. Germline CDR1 and CDR2: DFQATT and SNEGSKA (reference sequence). The CDR3 loop spans 14 amino acids. The J segment lost 7 bases and the V segment lost 3 bases, leaving 6 bases of the junction unmatched.

Of note for this clonotype: A much larger clone differs by one base, so this may be a read error. The chain employs TRBV12-3 or TRBV12-4 and TRBJ2-2; D perhaps matches TRBD2 (5 bases). The CDR3 is made up of 13 amino acids. CDR3 in DNA: TGTGCCAGCAGTTTCCCCGGGTCCGGGGAGCCGTTTTTT. Its protein is CASSFPGSGEPFF.

This clonotype came up many times. The chain carries TRBV6-2 or TRBV6-3 and TRBJ2-7; D might be TRBD2 (6 bases). Germline V gene sequence: CDR1 MNHEY, CDR2 SVGEGT. The V end lost 6 bases, the J end lost 6 bases, and 15 bases lay between the germline ends. CDR3 length: 13 residues. CDR3 protein: CASRPPGSGEQYF. As DNA, the CDR3 is TGTGCCAGCAGGCCGCCCGGGAGCGGCGAGCAGTACTTC.

The sample holds a few counts of this clonotype. This may be a read error, as it is one base from a much larger clone. This chain uses TRBV7-6 with TRBJ2-5, with D hard to call. The CDR3 is 14 amino acids. Germline V gene sequence: CDR1 SGHVS, CDR2 FNYEAQ. The CDR3 here is CAGSLEPDEETQYF. CDR3 in DNA: TGTGCCGGCAGCTTAGAACCCGATGAAGAGACCCAGTACTTC.

This chain connects TRBV5-1 to TRBJ2-7; 9 bases are a match to TRBD1. The CDR3 totals 16 residues. Per the germline V gene, CDR1 is SGHRS and CDR2 is YFSETQ. V shed 4 bases and J 6 bases; nucleotides not matched to a gene: 14. Written as DNA, the CDR3 is TGCGCCAGCAGCCGGGCGCCGACAGGGGGTCTCGGCGAGCAGTACTTC. Protein sequence: CASSRAPTGGLGEQYF. Drawing the rest from reference TRBV5-1 and TRBJ2-7, the complete variable domain is KAGVTQTPRYLIKTRGQQVTLSCSPISGHRSVSWYQQTPGQGLQFLFEYFSETQRNKGNFPGRFSGRQFSNSRSEMNVSTLELGDSALYLCASSRAPTGGLGEQYFGPGTRLTVT.

On this clonotype: The conserved phenylalanine or tryptophan is not found at the CDR3 terminus, so this likely reflects a read error. Because the CDR3's place on the DNA is in doubt, the DNA is left out and the CDR3 is given as listed by TCRdb. The rearrangement uses TRBV27 and TRBJ1-1. The CDR3 is made up of 14 amino acids, end residues included. Germline values: CDR1 MNHEY, CDR2 SMNVEV (reference sequence). This CDR3 reads CASSLDLMGSEAFS.

This clonotype was counted ten times or more. The chain is built from TRBV9 and TRBJ2-3; 9 bases fit TRBD1. Trimming at V came to 4 bases and at J to 3 bases, leaving 6 bases not matched to a gene. CDR3 length equals 15 residues. The germline V gene encodes CDR1 SGDLS and CDR2 YYNGEE. CDR3 region: CASSLGQGWTDTQYF. CDR3 nucleotides: TGTGCCAGCAGCCTGGGACAGGGCTGGACAGATACGCAGTATTTT.

Here the CDR3 DNA reads TGTGCCAGCAGCCAAACGCCCGGGGGACAGTCGGGATCACCCCTCCACTTT. It translates to CASSQTPGGQSGSPLHF. The genes are TRBV3-1 and TRBJ1-6, with TRBD1 matching over 7 bases. V shed 2 bases and J 10 bases; nucleotides not matched to a gene: 14. The CDR3 length is 17 residues. Germline V gives CDR1 LGHDT, CDR2 YNNKEL (reference sequence).

Concerning this clonotype itself: This may stem from a read error, because a much larger clone lies one nucleotide away. V and J are TRBV12-3 or TRBV12-4 and TRBJ1-5; no definite D call. This CDR3 has 16 amino acids. The DNA for the CDR3 is TGTGCCAGCAGTTTCGCGGTAGCTTATAGCGATCAGCCCCAGCATTTT. Protein: CASSFAVAYSDQPQHF.

This clonotype was recorded many times. This chain uses TRBV11-2 with TRBJ2-3, with D perhaps matching TRBD1 (6 bases). There are 16 residues in the CDR3. Looked up from germline, CDR1 is SGHAT and CDR2 is FQNNGV. V shed 5 bases and J shed 4 bases, with 19 bases lying between them. CDR3 amino acids: CASSPFVSGGADTQYF. CDR3 sequence (DNA): TGTGCCAGCAGCCCCTTTGTTAGTGGGGGCGCAGATACGCAGTATTTT.

The V call is TRBV29-1, the J call TRBJ2-1; no clear D. The CDR3 is 11 residues long. CDR1 is SQVTM and CDR2 is ANQGSEA in the germline V gene. V gave up 2 bases and J gave up 11 bases, with 10 bases separating them. The CDR3 DNA reads as TGCAGCGTTGAACTCCCTCATAAGCAGTTCTTC. Amino acid sequence: CSVELPHKQFF.

This clonotype was recorded at least ten times. J is TRBJ2-2 and V is TRBV7-8; 10 nucleotides agree with TRBD2. Germline V gene lookup returns CDR1 SGHVS and CDR2 FQNEAQ. After removal of 5 bases from V and 3 bases from J, the junction contained 9 bases not matched to a gene. The CDR3 sequence is 17 residues long. The CDR3 nucleotides are TGTGCCAGCAGCCCACCCTTAGCGGGGGGTTACACCGGGGAGCTGTTTTTT. Protein sequence: CASSPPLAGGYTGELFF. Full variable domain (rest looked up from reference TRBV7-8 and TRBJ2-2): GAGVSQSPRYKVAKRGQDVALRCDPISGHVSLFWYQQALGQGPEFLTYFQNEAQLDKSGLPSDRFFAERPEGSVSTLKIQRTQQEDSAVYLCASSPPLAGGYTGELFFGEGSRLTVL.

This clonotype appeared many times. This rearrangement joins TRBV4-1 to TRBJ1-5, with 7 bases matching TRBD1. Germline V gene data show CDR1 as MGHRA and CDR2 as YSYEKL. The trim removed 8 bases at V and 2 bases at J, leaving 6 bases unmatched. CDR3 size: 14 residues. CDR3 DNA sequence: TGCGCCAGCGCACAGGGGAATGGCAATCAGCCCCAGCATTTT. This sequence encodes CASAQGNGNQPQHF.

The chain couples TRBV4-1 to TRBJ1-1; D is unclear. Germline V lookup: CDR1 MGHRA, CDR2 YSYEKL. The V end was cut by 2 bases, the J end by 8 bases, with 6 bases between. The CDR3 is made up of 11 amino acids. This CDR3 is CASSQQTEAFF. CDR3 bases: TGCGCCAGCAGCCAACAAACCGAAGCTTTCTTT.

Ten or more counts support this clonotype. The CDR3 region has the DNA TGCGCCAGCAGCCAAGATGGGGTGGGGGCTGGATACGAGCAGTACTTC. This gives the protein CASSQDGVGAGYEQYF. This sequence joins TRBV4-3 and TRBJ2-7; possibly TRBD1 for D (6 bases). CDR3 size: 16 residues. V lost 0 bases and J lost 4, with 16 bases in between. The germline V gene has CDR1 LGHNA and CDR2 YSLEER.

The chain employs TRBV4-1 and TRBJ2-7; D not certain. V lost 4 bases and J lost 5, with 9 bases in between. This CDR3 is built from 12 residues. The germline V gene has CDR1 MGHRA and CDR2 YSYEKL. The CDR3 sequence: CASSPRSNEQYF. CDR3 in DNA: TGCGCCAGCAGCCCCCGGAGTAACGAGCAGTACTTC.

This clonotype was seen repeatedly, ten times or more. The CDR3 DNA reads as TGCGCCAGCAGCCAAGATAGTACAGGTCTCTACTATGGCTACACCTTC. Amino acid sequence: CASSQDSTGLYYGYTF. V is TRBV4-1 and J is TRBJ1-2; possibly TRBD1 for D (5 bases). V was cut by 0 bases and J by 3 bases, with 14 bases left in between. Germline V gene sequence: CDR1 MGHRA, CDR2 YSYEKL. The CDR3 is 16 amino acids.

This clonotype was counted many times. The CDR3 sequence: CASSQPGGHEQYF. CDR3 in DNA: TGTGCCAGCAGCCAACCGGGCGGCCACGAGCAGTACTTC. This chain uses TRBV4-2 with TRBJ2-7; D call uncertain. V gave up 2 bases and J gave up 5 bases, with 10 bases separating them. Germline-derived CDR1 and CDR2 are LGHNA and YNFKEQ. The CDR3 has 13 amino acids.

This clonotype has ten or more counts. The V call is TRBV5-6, the J call TRBJ2-7; the D is unclear. CDR3 length: 15 residues. Germline loops: CDR1 SGHDT, CDR2 YYEEEE. V shed 0 bases and J shed 6 bases, with 16 bases lying between them. CDR3 bases: TGTGCCAGCAGCTTGGGGGTCGGACGCCGTGCCGAGCAGTACTTC. It yields the protein CASSLGVGRRAEQYF.

In its sample, this clonotype was seen many times. The rearrangement uses TRBV20-1 and TRBJ2-4; a possible D gene is TRBD1 (5 bases). The CDR3 sequence is 17 residues long. V gave up 0 bases and J gave up 0 bases, with 15 bases separating them. The germline V gene encodes CDR1 DFQATT and CDR2 SNEGSKA (reference sequence). The CDR3 spells CSARDLGAGLAKNIQYF. The CDR3 coding sequence is TGCAGTGCTAGAGATTTAGGGGCAGGCCTAGCCAAAAACATTCAGTACTTC.